The 9 T cell receptor beta chains below all came from one sample that was sequenced in a study of shared clonotypes between healthy human individuals (dated by TCRdb to 2020 to 2021). The method was the immunoSEQ multiplex PCR assay. The source is immuneACCESS, and TCRdb retained only in-frame sequences with V and J called. Part of the clones is not carried over; for the studies checked, unresolved V genes explain less than half of this, and the remainder is unexplained. In this sample the table shows over a million clones, approximately 97% of which occur a single time. The biggest ten clones account for approximately 1.2% of the sample. The sample was naive CD4+ T cells sorted from blood. The cell subset or site label, as the study defines it: CD45RA+ positively selected. The receptors shown here come from a man aged 30-40 years in good health.

As regards this clone: Other DNA sequences in the same sample also yield this CDR3. V and J are TRBV11-3 and TRBJ2-1; no firm D call. V lost 1 base, J lost 1 base, and 2 bases lay in between. This CDR3 region has 13 residues. Per germline, CDR1 SGHNT and CDR2 YENEEA. CDR3 coding DNA: TGTGCCAGCAGCTTAGGGTCCTACAATGAGCAGTTCTTC. Translated: CASSLGSYNEQFF. The full variable domain, in which reference TRBV11-3 and TRBJ2-1 provide the parts outside the CDR3, is EAGVVQSPRYKIIEKKQPVAFWCNPISGHNTLYWYLQNLGQGPELLIRYENEEAVDDSQLPKDRFSAERLKGVDSTLKIQPAELGDSAVYLCASSLGSYNEQFFGPGTRLTVL.

This rearrangement joins TRBV19 to TRBJ2-7; maybe TRBD2 (5 bases). Germline V CDR1 and CDR2: LNHDA, SQIVND (reference sequence). V lost 0 bases and J 3 bases, leaving 12 bases between the germline ends. The CDR3 consists of 15 residues. The CDR3 spells CASSIDGGGSYEQYF. The CDR3 DNA reads as TGTGCCAGTAGTATAGACGGCGGAGGTAGCTACGAGCAGTACTTC.

This sequence joins TRBV27 and TRBJ1-2; the match to TRBD1 covers 9 bases. This CDR3 is 16 amino acids long. The germline gives CDR1 MNHEY, CDR2 SMNVEV (reference sequence). Trimming removed 6 bases from V and 6 bases from J; junction bases left unmatched: 14. CDR3 loop: CASSLTRDRAAHGYTF. Here the CDR3 DNA reads TGTGCCAGCAGCTTGACCCGGGACAGGGCTGCGCATGGCTACACCTTC.

The chain is built from TRBV15 and TRBJ2-3; maybe TRBD2 (6 bases). The CDR3 contains 15 residues. V was trimmed by 4 bases and J by 0 bases, leaving 11 bases between them. Looked up from germline, CDR1 is LNHNV and CDR2 is YYDKDF (reference sequence). The CDR3 DNA sequence: TGTGCCACCAGCAAGGGCGGGGACAGCACAGATACGCAGTATTTT. Translated: CATSKGGDSTDTQYF.

This clone was counted once. The chain combines TRBV11-2 with TRBJ1-5; D gene unclear. Trimming took off 5 bases at V and 2 bases at J, with 7 bases between the two ends. The CDR3 is 13 residues long. Germline CDR1 reads SGHAT; CDR2 reads FQNNGV. Written as DNA, the CDR3 is TGTGCCAGCAGCGGTAAAGGCAATCAGCCCCAGCATTTT. Translation gives CASSGKGNQPQHF. The full variable domain, rest sourced from reference TRBV11-2 and TRBJ1-5, is EAGVAQSPRYKIIEKRQSVAFWCNPISGHATLYWYQQILGQGPKLLIQFQNNGVVDDSQLPKDRFSAERLKGVDSTLKIQPAKLEDSAVYLCASSGKGNQPQHFGDGTRLSIL.

CDR3 in DNA: TGTGCCAGCAGTTTCACAGGGGGGTCAGGAAACACCATATATTTT. This gives the protein CASSFTGGSGNTIYF. This sequence joins TRBV27 and TRBJ1-3; 8 positions agree with TRBD1. The CDR3 spans 15 residues. Per the germline V gene, CDR1 is MNHEY and CDR2 is SMNVEV (reference sequence). Unmatched junction bases numbered 5, after V lost 3 bases and J lost 4 bases.

The V gene is TRBV28, the J gene TRBJ2-6; D is possibly TRBD1 (6 bases). This CDR3 has 17 amino acids. The V and J ends lost 7 bases and 3 bases respectively, with 19 bases between them. The germline V gene encodes CDR1 MDHEN and CDR2 SYDVKM. CDR3 nucleotides: TGTGCCAGCACCCCGCAGGTGGGGGCTAGTGGGGCCAACGTCCTGACTTTC. Translating gives CASTPQVGASGANVLTF.

J is TRBJ1-2 and V is TRBV18; D ambiguous. Germline lookup yields CDR1 KGHSH and CDR2 LQKENI. There are 15 residues in the CDR3. Deletions cut 7 bases from V and 0 bases from J, with 15 bases between. In DNA, the CDR3 is TGTGCCAGCTTGTCCTCTTTGGGTCCTAACTATGGCTACACCTTC. Translating gives CASLSSLGPNYGYTF.

The chain is built from TRBV9 and TRBJ2-1; 8 bases are a match to TRBD1. Germline V gene lookup returns CDR1 SGDLS and CDR2 YYNGEE. Trimming cost V 6 bases and J 10 bases; bases outside gene matches: 12. This CDR3 has 14 residues. In DNA, the CDR3 is TGTGCCAGCACCAGGACAGGGAGTGTTGGGGAGCAGTTCTTC. Translated: CASTRTGSVGEQFF.